These 28 T cell receptor beta chains were sequenced from one sample in a study of OX40 agonist ivuxolimab in advanced cancers. Assay used: immunoSEQ multiplex PCR; TCRdb lists only in-frame clones, some missing. The sample holds some 48,000 clones, roughly 91% seen once. Sequenced here: CD4+ or CD8+ T cells sorted from blood, sampled in a trial of the OX40 agonist ivuxolimab. All receptors come from an adult with an advanced solid tumor such as melanoma, head and neck, liver or kidney cancer.

To note about this clone: This sample also contains other DNA sequences that code for the same CDR3. The chain is built from TRBV7-9 and TRBJ1-4; 10 bases match TRBD1. Germline-derived CDR1 and CDR2 are SEHNR and FQNEAQ (reference sequence). V was pared by 2 bases and J by 8 bases, with 5 bases of the junction left unmatched. This CDR3 has 15 amino acids. The CDR3 sequence: CASSLTTGGEEKLFF. The CDR3 DNA sequence: TGTGCCAGCAGCTTAACGACAGGGGGCGAGGAAAAACTGTTTTTT.

The chain uses TRBV10-2 and TRBJ1-2; 7 positions match TRBD1. The germline gives CDR1 WSHSY, CDR2 SAAADI. V lost 10 bases to trimming and J lost 8 bases; unmatched junction nucleotides: 7. The CDR3 extends over 11 amino acids. The CDR3 nucleotides are TGCGCCACTAGGGACAGTGCCGGCTACACCTTC. The encoded protein is CATRDSAGYTF.

This chain uses TRBV15 with TRBJ1-5, with TRBD1 matching over 9 bases. V shed 5 bases, J shed 6 bases, and the junction held 8 bases outside the gene matches. The CDR3 covers 15 residues. CDR1 and CDR2 (germline): LNHNV, YYDKDF (reference sequence). CDR3 DNA sequence: TGTGCCACCAGCGAGGACAGGGGATTAGGTCAGCCCCAGCATTTT. Its translation is CATSEDRGLGQPQHF.

The CDR3 DNA follows: TGTGCCAGCAGTTCGGAGGCTGGGGTTGGGGATGGCTACACCTTC. This translates into CASSSEAGVGDGYTF. This chain uses TRBV7-9 with TRBJ1-2, with D hard to call. The CDR3 covers 15 residues. Germline loops: CDR1 SEHNR, CDR2 FQNEAQ (reference sequence). Trimming pared 6 bases from V and 6 bases from J, leaving 20 bases between. The full variable domain, rest sourced from reference TRBV7-9 and TRBJ1-2, is DTGVSQNPRHKITKRGQNVTFRCDPISEHNRLYWYRQTLGQGPEFLTYFQNEAQLEKSRLLSDRFSAERPKGSFSTLEIQRTEQGDSAMYLCASSSEAGVGDGYTFGSGTRLTVV.

The chain has TRBV27 and TRBJ2-3, with D perhaps TRBD2 (5 bases). Trimming stripped 2 bases from V and 2 bases from J, with 8 bases between. Germline assignment: CDR1 MNHEY and CDR2 SMNVEV (reference sequence). The CDR3 sequence is 14 residues long. CDR3: CASSLGLYTDTQYF. DNA of the CDR3: TGTGCCAGCAGTTTAGGACTCTACACAGATACGCAGTATTTT.

The chain is built from TRBV29-1 and TRBJ1-5; weak D call: TRBD1 (5 bases). V lost 6 bases and J 0 bases, leaving 12 bases between the germline ends. CDR1 SQVTM and CDR2 ANQGSEA come from the germline V gene. The CDR3 contains 14 residues. CDR3 coding DNA: TGCAGCGTAGCCGGGACCGATAGCAATCAGCCCCAGCATTTT. It is translated as CSVAGTDSNQPQHF.

The J gene is TRBJ2-3, the V gene TRBV4-1; 9 nucleotides match TRBD1. V shed 1 base, J shed 0 bases, and the junction held 8 bases outside the gene matches. The germline CDR1 and CDR2 sequences are MGHRA and YSYEKL. The CDR3 loop spans 18 amino acids. The CDR3 is CASSQGTGGVISTDTQYF. CDR3 bases: TGCGCCAGCAGCCAAGGAACAGGGGGCGTAATAAGCACAGATACGCAGTATTTT.

The chain recombines TRBV25-1 with TRBJ2-2; the match to TRBD2 covers 7 bases. The length of the CDR3 is 16 residues. The V segment lost 4 bases and the J segment 5 bases; nucleotides outside the gene matches: 10. Germline CDR1 MGHDK, CDR2 SYGVNS. CDR3 nucleotide sequence: TGTGCCAGCAGTGGGTTGACTAGCCTGGGGACCGGGGAGCTGTTTTTT. Translated, it gives CASSGLTSLGTGELFF.

J is TRBJ2-7 and V is TRBV30; 10 bases map to TRBD1. Germline assignment: CDR1 GTSNPN and CDR2 SVGIG (reference sequence). Trimming at V came to 5 bases and at J to 4 bases, leaving 11 bases not matched to a gene. The length of the CDR3 is 15 residues. The CDR3 bases are TGTGCCTGGGCGACAGGGGGCACATGGGGGTACGAGCAGTACTTC. Translated: CAWATGGTWGYEQYF. The full variable domain, with the rest looked up from reference TRBV30 and TRBJ2-7, is SQTIHQWPATLVQPVGSPLSLECTVEGTSNPNLYWYRQAAGRGLQLLFYSVGIGQISSEVPQNLSASRPQDRQFILSSKKLLLSDSGFYLCAWATGGTWGYEQYFGPGTRLTVT.

This chain connects TRBV7-9 to TRBJ1-5; D is undetermined. The CDR3 totals 11 residues. CDR1 and CDR2 (germline): SEHNR, FQNEAQ (reference sequence). Trimming took 3 bases from V and 6 from J, leaving 3 bases between them. CDR3 sequence (DNA): TGTGCCAGCAGCTTTGGTCAGCCCCAGCATTTT. Translation gives CASSFGQPQHF.

V and J are TRBV6-6 and TRBJ1-5, with 10 bases fitting TRBD1. The CDR3 runs to 16 residues. J lost 4 bases, V lost 5 bases, and 8 bases had no gene match. Germline loops: CDR1 MNHNY, CDR2 SVGAGI (reference sequence). As DNA, the CDR3 is TGTGCCAGCAGTCTCTCCGGGACAGGGGCAAATCAGCCCCAGCATTTT. Protein sequence: CASSLSGTGANQPQHF.

This clone came up once. The rearrangement joins TRBV14 to TRBJ1-4, with TRBD1 matching over 10 bases. Germline V gene sequence: CDR1 SGHDN, CDR2 FVKESK. Germline trimming cut 4 bases from V and 8 bases from J; bases unmatched to any gene: 19. The length of the CDR3 is 19 residues. The CDR3 protein is CASSRPDRGRAGLWEKLFF. The CDR3 nucleotides read TGTGCCAGCAGCCGTCCCGACAGGGGGCGGGCGGGGTTATGGGAAAAACTGTTTTTT.

This chain connects TRBV6-6 to TRBJ1-6; no clear D gene. Between the trimmed V and J ends, which lost 3 bases and 6 bases, there was a span of 12 bases. This CDR3 spans 15 amino acids. In germline, CDR1 is MNHNY, CDR2 SVGAGI (reference sequence). The CDR3 sequence: CASSYSPTRNSPLHF. The CDR3 coding sequence is TGTGCCAGCAGTTATTCCCCTACCCGTAATTCACCCCTCCACTTT.

The CDR3 here is CASSESGTTADGYTF. CDR3 in DNA: TGCGCCAGCAGTGAGTCCGGGACAACTGCGGATGGCTACACCTTC. V usage is TRBV10-2 and J usage is TRBJ1-2; TRBD1 might be the D (6 bases). Deletions cut 0 bases from V and 6 bases from J, with 14 bases between. The germline V gene has CDR1 WSHSY and CDR2 SAAADI. CDR3 length equals 15 residues.

This clone was picked up one time. The gene calls are TRBV6-5 and TRBJ1-2; TRBD1 matches at 7 bases. With 7 bases clipped from V and 8 bases from J, the junction kept 10 bases outside the gene matches. Germline V gene data show CDR1 as MNHEY and CDR2 as SVGAGI. The CDR3 contains 13 residues. The CDR3 reads CASTNPGGGGYTF. The CDR3 DNA reads as TGTGCCAGCACCAACCCAGGGGGTGGAGGCTACACCTTC.

This clone was seen only once. The V call is TRBV25-1, the J call TRBJ1-4, with TRBD1 as a possible D gene (5 bases). V gave up 5 bases and J gave up 0 bases, with 16 bases separating them. There are 17 residues in the CDR3. Germline loops: CDR1 MGHDK, CDR2 SYGVNS. CDR3: CASSPLGDSTTNEKLFF. The CDR3 coding sequence is TGTGCCAGCAGTCCTCTGGGGGACTCCACAACTAATGAAAAACTGTTTTTT.

The chain recombines TRBV5-1 with TRBJ2-7; 12 positions agree with TRBD2. Germline CDR1 is SGHRS and CDR2 is YFSETQ. The V gene end was trimmed by 4 bases and the J gene end by 3 bases; junction bases not matched to a gene: 2. CDR3 length: 14 amino acids. The CDR3 here is CASSRTSGDYEQYF. CDR3 nucleotide sequence: TGCGCCAGCAGCAGGACTAGCGGGGACTACGAGCAGTACTTC.

The genes are TRBV5-1 and TRBJ2-2; 11 nucleotides line up with TRBD1. This CDR3 is built from 18 residues. Germline lookup yields CDR1 SGHRS and CDR2 YFSETQ. Trimming at V came to 1 base and at J to 5 bases, leaving 10 bases not matched to a gene. CDR3: CASSLSGQGAQWTGELFF. The CDR3, as DNA: TGCGCCAGCAGCTTGTCCGGACAGGGGGCGCAATGGACCGGGGAGCTGTTTTTT. Supplemented by reference TRBV5-1 and TRBJ2-2, the full variable domain reads KAGVTQTPRYLIKTRGQQVTLSCSPISGHRSVSWYQQTPGQGLQFLFEYFSETQRNKGNFPGRFSGRQFSNSRSEMNVSTLELGDSALYLCASSLSGQGAQWTGELFFGEGSRLTVL.

The chain employs TRBV7-9 and TRBJ2-5; 9 nucleotides agree with TRBD2. The CDR3 spans 14 residues. V lost 5 bases, J lost 4 bases, and 5 bases stayed unmatched. CDR1 and CDR2 from the germline V gene are SEHNR and FQNEAQ (reference sequence). The CDR3: CASSPRTSAETQYF. As DNA, the CDR3 is TGTGCCAGCAGCCCCAGGACTAGCGCAGAGACCCAGTACTTC. The entire variable domain, with the rest obtained from reference TRBV7-9 and TRBJ2-5, is as follows: DTGVSQNPRHKITKRGQNVTFRCDPISEHNRLYWYRQTLGQGPEFLTYFQNEAQLEKSRLLSDRFSAERPKGSFSTLEIQRTEQGDSAMYLCASSPRTSAETQYFGPGTRLLVL.

The V gene is TRBV7-9, the J gene TRBJ1-6; 9 bases are shared with TRBD1. The V and J ends lost 5 bases and 9 bases, in that order; junction bases with no gene match: 11. CDR1 SEHNR and CDR2 FQNEAQ come from the germline V gene (reference sequence). This CDR3 region has 16 residues. CDR3 amino acids: CASSPPGQGVGSPLHF. In DNA, the CDR3 is TGTGCCAGCAGCCCTCCGGGACAGGGAGTAGGTTCACCCCTCCACTTT.

The chain employs TRBV7-9 and TRBJ1-2; D perhaps matches TRBD1 (6 bases). The germline CDR1 and CDR2 sequences are SEHNR and FQNEAQ (reference sequence). Trimming left V 1 base short and J 6 bases short, with 18 bases between. The CDR3 extends over 16 amino acids. The CDR3: CASSLVSGGAIDGYTF. The DNA of the CDR3 is TGTGCCAGCAGCTTAGTTAGCGGGGGCGCGATTGATGGCTACACCTTC.

This chain uses TRBV5-6 with TRBJ1-2, with TRBD1 matching over 9 bases. The CDR3 is made up of 14 amino acids. Germline V gives CDR1 SGHDT, CDR2 YYEEEE. Trimming cost V 0 bases and J 4 bases; bases outside gene matches: 1. Here the CDR3 reads CASSLGDRVYGYTF. The CDR3 DNA reads as TGTGCCAGCAGCTTGGGGGACAGGGTCTATGGCTACACCTTC.

The chain carries TRBV7-9 and TRBJ1-6, with 9 bases aligning to TRBD1. The CDR3 is 15 amino acids. The germline gives CDR1 SEHNR, CDR2 FQNEAQ (reference sequence). Trimming cost V 5 bases and J 7 bases; bases outside gene matches: 6. Written as DNA, the CDR3 is TGTGCCAGCAGCCCGGGACAGGGTCGCAATTCACCCCTCCACTTT. This translates into CASSPGQGRNSPLHF.

The chain couples TRBV27 to TRBJ1-5, with no clear D. The germline V gene has CDR1 MNHEY and CDR2 SMNVEV (reference sequence). Trimming removed 8 bases at V and 0 bases at J, with 14 bases between. CDR3 length: 15 residues. In nucleotides, the CDR3 is TGTGCCAGCGCGGCCATCACGGGTAGCAATCAGCCCCAGCATTTT. Translated, it gives CASAAITGSNQPQHF.

The rearrangement joins TRBV27 to TRBJ2-3; TRBD2 aligns across 8 bases. The CDR3 sequence is 15 residues long. CDR1 is MNHEY, CDR2 SMNVEV, per germline (reference sequence). V was clipped by 5 bases and J by 4 bases; unmatched bases: 8. The CDR3 bases are TGTGCCAGCAGTATAAGCGGGGGCTGGGCAGATACGCAGTATTTT. Translating it yields CASSISGGWADTQYF.

As for this clone: Relative to the germline gene, one junction end is altered; a read error may explain this. The DNA of the CDR3 is TGTGCTAGCAGCTTAGGGGCTAGCTATAGCAATGAGCAGTTCTTC. It translates to CASSLGASYSNEQFF. V usage is TRBV7-7 and J usage is TRBJ2-1; D tentatively fits TRBD1 or TRBD2 (5 bases each). CDR1 is SSHAT and CDR2 is FNYEAQ in the germline V gene (reference sequence). The CDR3 has 15 residues. The whole variable domain, filled in from reference TRBV7-7 and TRBJ2-1, reads GAGVSQSPRYKVTKRGQDVTLRCDPISSHATLYWYQQALGQGPEFLTYFNYEAQPDKSGLPSDRFSAERPEGSISTLTIQRTEQRDSAMYRCASSLGASYSNEQFFGPGTRLTVL.

V is TRBV5-4 and J is TRBJ1-1; D not certain. The CDR3 has 11 amino acids. Looked up from germline, CDR1 is SGHNT and CDR2 is YYREEE (reference sequence). V lost 2 bases, J lost 4 bases, and 3 bases lay in between. This CDR3 reads CASSLSTEAFF. CDR3 coding DNA: TGTGCCAGCAGCTTAAGCACTGAAGCTTTCTTT. The full variable domain, in which reference TRBV5-4 and TRBJ1-1 provide the parts outside the CDR3, is ETGVTQSPTHLIKTRGQQVTLRCSSQSGHNTVSWYQQALGQGPQFIFQYYREEENGRGNFPPRFSGLQFPNYSSELNVNALELDDSALYLCASSLSTEAFFGQGTRLTVV.

The chain couples TRBV27 to TRBJ1-3; D remains ambiguous. In germline, CDR1 is MNHEY, CDR2 SMNVEV (reference sequence). CDR3 length: 14 amino acids. V lost 0 bases and J lost 5, with 8 bases in between. CDR3 in DNA: TGTGCCAGCAGTTTATCCCGGGGTCGAAACACCATATATTTT. This codes for CASSLSRGRNTIYF.